This paragraph reports one T cell receptor beta chain. This specimen comes from a study of blood T cell repertoires in COVID-19. Study information: Researchers got acute and convalescent COVID-19 samples from the United States, Italy and Spain. PBMCs, B-cell-depleted T cells, or T cells provided the cDNA or gDNA that made up the material.

Original processing methods: Reference gene primer amplification yielded estimated nucleated cell counts. Sequencing used immunoSEQ multiplex PCR; TCRdb keeps in-frame clones, though not all of them. The V and J calls and clone size were taken over from that table, and D and trimming were inferred from the DNA. This table holds fewer than 250,000 clones, 80% to 90% found once. The TCR sequence derives from a man aged 50 to 60 with active or convalescent COVID-19. The sample was peripheral blood.

The CDR3 DNA follows: TGTGCCAGCAGCTTGTGGGGACAGAAGAACACTGAAGCTTTCTTT. Its protein product is CASSLWGQKNTEAFF. The chain uses TRBV3-1 (or the pseudogene TRBV3-2) and TRBJ1-1; 7 nucleotides line up with TRBD1. After removal of 5 bases from V and 1 base from J, the junction contained 7 bases not matched to a gene. The CDR3 is 15 amino acids. The germline gives CDR1 LGHDT, CDR2 YNNKEL (reference sequence).